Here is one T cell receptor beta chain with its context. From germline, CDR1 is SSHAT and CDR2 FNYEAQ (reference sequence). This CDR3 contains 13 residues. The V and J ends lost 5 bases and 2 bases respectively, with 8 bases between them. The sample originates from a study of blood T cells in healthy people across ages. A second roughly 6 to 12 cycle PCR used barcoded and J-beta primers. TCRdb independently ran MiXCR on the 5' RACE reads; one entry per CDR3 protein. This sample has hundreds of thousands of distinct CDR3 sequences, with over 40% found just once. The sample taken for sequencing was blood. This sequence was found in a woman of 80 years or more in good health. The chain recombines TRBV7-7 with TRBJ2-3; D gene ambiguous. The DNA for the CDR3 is TGTGCCAGCAGCGTGAGCCCCACAGATACGCAGTATTTT. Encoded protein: CASSVSPTDTQYF. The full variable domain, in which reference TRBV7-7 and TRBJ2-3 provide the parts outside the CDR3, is GAGVSQSPRYKVTKRGQDVTLRCDPISSHATLYWYQQALGQGPEFLTYFNYEAQPDKSGLPSDRFSAERPEGSISTLTIQRTEQRDSAMYRCASSVSPTDTQYFGPGTRLTVL.